The sequence of this T cell receptor (beta chain) was determined in a study of blood T cell repertoires in COVID-19. Across the whole study: The analysed material was cDNA or gDNA that came from T cells, B-cell-depleted T cells, or PBMCs.

The germline gives CDR1 MNHNS, CDR2 SASEGT. The CDR3 length is 15 residues. V was shortened by 2 bases and J by 7 bases, with 15 bases between the two germline ends. The table came from immunoSEQ multiplex PCR; TCRdb's copy has only in-frame clones and leaves some out. This sample carries about 260,000 clones, more than 75% of them seen once, and the ten largest clones take roughly 2%. The chain has TRBV6-1 and TRBJ1-5; no reliable D call. Sequencing input: PBMCs or T cells enriched from blood (not recorded which). This receptor was obtained from a woman between 50 and 59 years old who had recovered from COVID-19. In nucleotides, the CDR3 is TGTGCCAGCAGTGAACCCACAGCCATGGGCCAGCCCCAGCATTTT. It translates to CASSEPTAMGQPQHF.